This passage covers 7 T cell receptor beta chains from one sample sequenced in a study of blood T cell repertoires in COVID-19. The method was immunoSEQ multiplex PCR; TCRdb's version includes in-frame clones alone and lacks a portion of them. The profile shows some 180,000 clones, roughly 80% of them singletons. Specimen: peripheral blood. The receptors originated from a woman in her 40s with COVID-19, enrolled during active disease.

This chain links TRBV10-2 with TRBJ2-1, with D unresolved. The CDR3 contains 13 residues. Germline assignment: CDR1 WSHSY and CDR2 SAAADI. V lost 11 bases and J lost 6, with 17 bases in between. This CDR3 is CAPSSLQVNEQFF. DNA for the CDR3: TGCGCCCCCAGCTCCTTGCAGGTCAATGAGCAGTTCTTC.

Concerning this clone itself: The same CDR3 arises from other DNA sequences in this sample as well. The CDR3 here is CASSPGQGLNTEAFF. As DNA, the CDR3 is TGCGCCAGCAGCCCGGGACAGGGGTTGAACACTGAAGCTTTCTTT. V is TRBV5-1 and J is TRBJ1-1, with 10 bases fitting TRBD1. This CDR3 comprises 15 residues. Germline values: CDR1 SGHRS, CDR2 YFSETQ. V was clipped by 4 bases and J by 0 bases; unmatched bases: 3.

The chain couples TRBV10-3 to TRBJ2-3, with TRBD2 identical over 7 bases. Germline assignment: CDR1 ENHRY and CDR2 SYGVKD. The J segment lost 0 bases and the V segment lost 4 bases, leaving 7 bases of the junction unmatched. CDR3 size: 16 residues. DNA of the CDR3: TGTGCCATCAGTGTGCTAGCGGAACTAAGCACAGATACGCAGTATTTT. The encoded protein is CAISVLAELSTDTQYF.

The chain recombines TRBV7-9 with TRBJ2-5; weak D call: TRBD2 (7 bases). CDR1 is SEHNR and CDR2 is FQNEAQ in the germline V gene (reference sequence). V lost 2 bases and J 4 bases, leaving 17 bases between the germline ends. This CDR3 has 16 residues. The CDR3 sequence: CASSLTPNREGETQYF. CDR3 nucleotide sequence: TGTGCCAGCAGCTTAACCCCGAACAGGGAGGGAGAGACCCAGTACTTC.

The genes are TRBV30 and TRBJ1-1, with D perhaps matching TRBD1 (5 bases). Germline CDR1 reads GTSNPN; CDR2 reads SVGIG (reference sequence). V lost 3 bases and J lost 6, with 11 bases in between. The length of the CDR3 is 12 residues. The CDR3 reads CAWSGGGPEAFF. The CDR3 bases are TGTGCCTGGAGCGGGGGTGGGCCTGAAGCTTTCTTT. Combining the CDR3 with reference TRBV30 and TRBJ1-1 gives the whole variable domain SQTIHQWPATLVQPVGSPLSLECTVEGTSNPNLYWYRQAAGRGLQLLFYSVGIGQISSEVPQNLSASRPQDRQFILSSKKLLLSDSGFYLCAWSGGGPEAFFGQGTRLTVV.

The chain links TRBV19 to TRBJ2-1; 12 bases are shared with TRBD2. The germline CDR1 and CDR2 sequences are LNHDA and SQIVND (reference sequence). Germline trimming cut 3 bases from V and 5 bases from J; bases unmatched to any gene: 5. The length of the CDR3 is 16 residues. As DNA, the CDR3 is TGTGCCAGTAGTATTCTAGCGGGAGGGTTAAACAATGAGCAGTTCTTC. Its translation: CASSILAGGLNNEQFF. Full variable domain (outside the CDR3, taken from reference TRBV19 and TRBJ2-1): DGGITQSPKYLFRKEGQNVTLSCEQNLNHDAMYWYRQDPGQGLRLIYYSQIVNDFQKGDIAEGYSVSREKKESFPLTVTSAQKNPTAFYLCASSILAGGLNNEQFFGPGTRLTVL.

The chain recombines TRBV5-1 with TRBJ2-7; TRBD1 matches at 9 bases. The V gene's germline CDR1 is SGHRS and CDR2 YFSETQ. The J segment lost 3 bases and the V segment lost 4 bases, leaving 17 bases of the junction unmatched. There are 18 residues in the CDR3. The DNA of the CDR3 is TGCGCCAGCAGCCAGTCCGAGCTTTGGACAGGGGTAAACTACGAGCAGTACTTC. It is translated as CASSQSELWTGVNYEQYF.